The present T cell receptor (beta chain) was sequenced within a study of blood T cells in healthy people across ages (dated by TCRdb to about 2015). General notes on the study: In model experiments, roughly one uniquely barcoded TCR beta cDNA molecule per two T cells was captured by template switching. To avoid experimental bias, donors of different ages were spread randomly across the sequencing lanes. The study analyzed two additional independent replicas of 1 million unique cDNA reads from the same blood draw for two donors, one aged 18 to 29 and one aged 80 or older. To track age-related changes in TCR beta repertoire diversity, the study relied on deep sequencing normalized with unique cDNA molecular identifiers. The donors were split into four age groups: young (average around 15 years), middle-aged (about 40), aged (roughly 65) and long-lived (82). Broader findings and caveats from the paper: As age increased, observed TCR beta diversity per million T cells dropped in a roughly linear way, and a significant reduction was already evident by age around 41. A strong correlation was found between observed TCR beta diversity and the percentage of naive T cells measured by flow cytometry. Compared with the aged group, the long-lived group had more naive CD4+ T cells, fewer expanded clones and increased TCR diversity, suggesting age selection. Donor CMV infection status was unknown, potentially confounding age-related changes in expanded clonotypes. Estimates of total diversity based on one million sequenced T cells were considered lower bounds and underestimates. Bulk unsorted PBMC profiling prevented conclusive comparison of naive and antigen-experienced compartments.

Notes on this clonotype: Its binding antigen is unknown. There are no base qualities to consult, and no much larger clone falls within one base.

Systemically healthy Caucasian individuals from Russia, approximately 39 in total and aged about 6 to 100 years, were included as donors. Ten milliliters of peripheral blood were drawn from each donor into EDTA-treated Vacutainer tubes. Ficoll-Paque density-gradient centrifugation was used to isolate PBMCs, with at least 6.5 million per sample. Trizol reagent was used to extract total RNA from the PBMCs, yielding at least 5.5 micrograms per sample. For every donor, an aliquot of PBMCs went through flow cytometry to measure the percentages of naive CD45RAhigh/CD27high T cells. Library creation used 5' RACE. TCRdb shows the sequencer as Illumina HiSeq 2500. The second PCR ran for about 7 to 11 cycles and used a J-beta primer mix along with a sample-barcoded 5' primer. A unique molecular identifier was introduced onto each TCR beta cDNA molecule by a template-switch 5' adaptor carrying 12 random nucleotides. Each sample yielded at least 2.5 million CDR3-containing paired-end reads. First-strand cDNA synthesis was performed from all RNA using the Mint cDNA synthesis kit, with priming by a TRBC-specific oligonucleotide. Following uracil-DNA glycosylase treatment, all cDNA underwent a first 18-cycle PCR with the universal primers M1SS and BC2_uni_R. In the source study's methods: Normalization of each sample was performed by random selection of 1 million high-quality reads, each carrying a distinct molecular identifier. Instead of being binned into consensus sequences, reads that shared molecular identifiers were thrown out. CDR3 identification, clonotype clustering and error correction used MiTCR with a Q25 quality threshold and the strictest error-elimination algorithm. A nonparametric unseen species model with Euler transformation was used to estimate a lower bound on total TCR beta diversity. Using fastp at Q25 and MiXCR, TCRdb reprocessed the public reads and kept productive beta chains. CDR3 protein duplicates are merged, each entry listing the most common genes and DNA. The V and J calls and clone size are TCRdb's, not the authors'. The sample includes 1.5 million to 2 million distinct CDR3 sequences, with less than 50% observed a single time. The ten largest clones take up about 2.1% of the sample.

The receptor was isolated from a woman aged 40-49 years in good health. Sequenced sample: blood.

The CDR3: CASSPHSGYTF. In nucleotides, the sequence is TGTGCCAGCAGTCCCCACTCTGGCTACACCTTC. Here the chain combines TRBV28 and TRBJ1-2, with the D gene too uncertain to name. CDR1 and CDR2 (MDHEN, SYDVKM) derive from the germline V gene. Including cysteine and phenylalanine, the CDR3 has 11 amino acids. Only the CDR3 region is kept as DNA, spanning 33 bases read in frame from base 1. V gives up 5 bases and J gives up 7 bases, and the segment between their germline ends measures 8 bases.